One T cell receptor (beta chain) is described in this entry. Antigen unknown. Produced via immunoSEQ multiplex PCR; TCRdb's table is partial and in-frame only. The sample lists some 130,000 clones; 65% to 90% were seen once. These data belong to a study of T cell responses to AZD1222 COVID-19 vaccine. Study outcomes and limitations: Reportedly, nearly half of unique spike TCRs recognized epitopes outside B.1.351/B.1.1.7 mutations. Spike-specific TCR repertoires showed rising breadth and depth after two AZD1222 doses. Most donors were white British, females outnumbered males, and clonal diversity was possibly underestimated. Spike was spanned by vaccine-associated CD4 TCRs, with dominance at 160-218 and 743-854.

CDR3 size: 14 residues. Trimming shortened V by 1 base and J by 1 base, and 7 bases separated the two germline ends. Germline CDR1 reads SGHRS; CDR2 reads YFSETQ. V is TRBV5-1 and J is TRBJ2-3; no clear D gene. The sequencing used peripheral blood, collected on day 0 of AZD1222 vaccination. The sequence came from an adult in good health. The CDR3 nucleotides are TGCGCCAGCAGCTTGAGGGTTCGCACAGATACGCAGTATTTT. Protein product: CASSLRVRTDTQYF.